The rows below give T cell receptor beta chains drawn from one sample of a study of CD8 T cells in ankylosing spondylitis. TCRdb used MiXCR to reprocess the 5' RACE reads, holding one entry per CDR3 protein. The sample shows 500,000 to 650,000 distinct CDR3 sequences, about 5.4% of them seen only once. The sequencing input was blood, either unsorted or a sorted T cell fraction (not recorded which). The origin of the receptors is a male donor with ankylosing spondylitis. Both conserved end residues are part of each CDR3. A D gene is named only where the DNA matches it firmly. A row's size may be missing; if present it is once, few, many or a size class.

cdr3_length,v_call,j_call,d_call,clone_size,cdr3_nt,cdr3_aa
14,TRBV15,TRBJ2-3,NA,many,TGTGCCACCAGCAGAGATAGGGTCACAGATACGCAGTATTTT,CATSRDRVTDTQYF
15,TRBV20-1,TRBJ2-7,TRBD1,NA,TGCAGTGCTACTCGGCCGGGACAGGGGGCCTACGAGCAGTACTTC,CSATRPGQGAYEQYF
16,TRBV20-1,TRBJ2-6,NA,many,TGCAGTGCTAGACGGGGCCCCAGCTCTGGGGCCAACGTCCTGACTTTC,CSARRGPSSGANVLTF
14,TRBV4-2,TRBJ1-3,NA,NA,TGTGCCAGCAGCCAATTGGGCTCTGGAAACACCATATATTTT,CASSQLGSGNTIYF
12,TRBV2,TRBJ2-7,NA,many,TGTGCCAGCAGGAACGTTAGGGACGGGCAGTACTTC,CASRNVRDGQYF
16,TRBV5-1,TRBJ2-2,TRBD2,many,TGCGCCAGCAGCTGGCCAGCGGGAGTCGACACCGGGGAGCTGTTTTTT,CASSWPAGVDTGELFF
12,TRBV4-1,TRBJ2-7,NA,many,TGCGCCAGCAGCCAAGATAGGAGGGTTAAGTACTTC,CASSQDRRVKYF
14,TRBV7-9,TRBJ1-2,TRBD1,many,TGTGCCAGCACAAGGGACAGCACTAACTATGGCTACACCTTC,CASTRDSTNYGYTF
17,TRBV4-3,TRBJ2-5,TRBD1,many,TGCGCCAGCAGCCACACAGAGGACAGGGTGGGCCAAGAGACCCAGTACTTC,CASSHTEDRVGQETQYF
14,TRBV5-6,TRBJ2-7,TRBD1,few,TGTGCCAGCAGCGAGGGACAGGGGGTATATGAGCAGTACTTC,CASSEGQGVYEQYF
15,TRBV20-1,TRBJ2-2,NA,NA,TGCAGTGCTAACAGGGGGGGAATGAACACCGGGGAGCTGTTTTTT,CSANRGGMNTGELFF
15,TRBV24-1,TRBJ2-5,TRBD1,many,TGTGCCACCAGTGTACCGACAGGGGGGAAAGAGACCCAGTACTTC,CATSVPTGGKETQYF
14,TRBV5-1,TRBJ2-3,NA,many,TGCGCCAGCAACCGGGGAGCTAGCACAGATACGCAGTATTTT,CASNRGASTDTQYF
12,TRBV21-1,TRBJ2-1,NA,many,TGTGCCAGCTCTCTGGGTTTCCATAAGCAGTTCTTC,CASSLGFHKQFF
12,TRBV20-1,TRBJ2-7,NA,many,TGCAGTGCTAGAGGAAACTACGAGGAGCAGTACTTC,CSARGNYEEQYF
16,TRBV7-2,TRBJ2-1,NA,few,TGTGCCAGCAGCTTAGTTCTGGAAAGCAGGGGCGGGGAGCAGTTCTTC,CASSLVLESRGGEQFF
17,TRBV4-2,TRBJ2-3,TRBD1,many,TGTGCCAGCAGCCAAGATCGGACAGGGAGTTTGGCAGATACGCAGTATTTT,CASSQDRTGSLADTQYF